The 32 T cell receptor beta chains below were found in one sample sequenced in a study of T cells after posttransplantation cyclophosphamide. TCRdb keeps only in-frame clones here, not all; method: immunoSEQ multiplex PCR. The data show about 22,000 clones, with 70% to 90% seen just once and around 8.2% held by the top ten. Controls had myeloablative marrow grafts with methotrexate and calcineurin inhibitor, sampled at 1 year. Sample: PBMCs, taken after an allogeneic stem cell transplant with a calcineurin inhibitor and methotrexate. All receptors come from a female patient between 50 and 60 years old who received an allogeneic stem cell transplant from an unrelated donor, was CMV-positive, and had chronic GVHD only. The T cells may come from the graft donor.

The V call is TRBV2, the J call TRBJ1-5; D is unclear. This CDR3 region has 13 residues. The V gene lost 3 bases and the J gene lost 9 bases, with 12 bases spanning the gap. The germline V gene has CDR1 SNHLY and CDR2 FYNNEI. In DNA form, the CDR3 reads TGTGCCAGCAGTGAGCTGGAGGGATGGCCCCAGCATTTT. Translating gives CASSELEGWPQHF. The complete variable domain, with remaining parts taken from reference TRBV2 and TRBJ1-5, reads EPEVTQTPSHQVTQMGQEVILRCVPISNHLYFYWYRQILGQKVEFLVSFYNNEISEKSEIFDDQFSVERPDGSNFTLKIRSTKLEDSAMYFCASSELEGWPQHFGDGTRLSIL.

This rearrangement joins TRBV7-3 to TRBJ2-3, with 7 bases matching TRBD1. V lost 5 bases and J lost 6; bases outside the gene matches: 8. Germline-derived CDR1 and CDR2 are SGHTA and FQGTGA. CDR3 length equals 14 residues. The CDR3 DNA sequence: TGTGCCAGCAGCCCGTCGACAGGGTTCGATACGCAGTATTTT. Its translation: CASSPSTGFDTQYF. The variable domain in full, completed from reference TRBV7-3 and TRBJ2-3, reads GAGVSQTPSNKVTEKGKYVELRCDPISGHTALYWYRQSLGQGPEFLIYFQGTGAADDSGLPNDRFFAVRPEGSVSTLKIQRTERGDSAVYLCASSPSTGFDTQYFGPGTRLTVL.

This chain joins TRBV4-3 and TRBJ1-1; TRBD1 matches at 7 bases. V lost 1 base to trimming and J lost 0 bases; unmatched junction nucleotides: 2. The CDR3 has 15 residues. The germline CDR1 and CDR2 sequences are LGHNA and YSLEER. The CDR3 here is CASSQGQGMNTEAFF. CDR3 bases: TGCGCCAGCAGCCAAGGACAGGGCATGAACACTGAAGCTTTCTTT.

This sequence joins TRBV4-3 and TRBJ2-7; maybe TRBD1 (6 bases). With 0 bases removed from V and 3 bases from J, the gap between germline ends came to 9 bases. Looked up from germline, CDR1 is LGHNA and CDR2 is YSLEER. This CDR3 is built from 14 residues. DNA of the CDR3: TGCGCCAGCAGCCAAGATCGGACAGTCTACGAGCAGTACTTC. Its translation: CASSQDRTVYEQYF.

The rearrangement joins TRBV5-1 to TRBJ1-1, with 9 bases identical to TRBD1. Germline V CDR1 and CDR2: SGHRS, YFSETQ. V trimming: 4 bases; J trimming: 4 bases; junction bases outside the gene matches: 8. CDR3 length: 15 amino acids. Written as DNA, the CDR3 is TGCGCCAGCAGCCCACGACAGGGGGATTTCACTGAAGCTTTCTTT. It specifies CASSPRQGDFTEAFF.

The rearrangement links TRBV7-8 to TRBJ2-2; D may be TRBD2 (6 bases). The V gene's germline CDR1 is SGHVS and CDR2 FQNEAQ. The CDR3 has 15 residues. V lost 3 bases to trimming and J lost 2 bases, with 10 bases between them. This chain's CDR3 is CASSFSSVNTGELFF. For the CDR3, the DNA is TGTGCCAGCAGCTTTTCTAGCGTTAACACCGGGGAGCTGTTTTTT.

V gene TRBV5-1 combines with J gene TRBJ2-2; tentatively, D is TRBD2 (6 bases). This CDR3 region has 15 residues. The V end was cut by 0 bases, the J end by 6 bases, with 12 bases between. The germline gives CDR1 SGHRS, CDR2 YFSETQ. The CDR3 region has the DNA TGCGCCAGCAGCTTGGAGGCCGGGAGCGCCGGGGAGCTGTTTTTT. It codes for CASSLEAGSAGELFF.

The rearrangement uses TRBV27 and TRBJ2-7; perhaps TRBD2 as D (5 bases). Germline loops: CDR1 MNHEY, CDR2 SMNVEV (reference sequence). The CDR3 totals 14 residues. V was shortened by 2 bases and J by 7 bases, with 15 bases between the two germline ends. CDR3 protein: CASSLGGLPLEQYF. The CDR3 nucleotides are TGTGCCAGCAGTTTAGGCGGACTTCCTCTAGAGCAGTACTTC.

This chain joins TRBV7-9 and TRBJ2-7, with D possibly TRBD1 on 6 matching bases. The CDR3 length is 15 residues. V was pared by 1 base and J by 7 bases, with 17 bases between. CDR1 and CDR2 (germline): SEHNR, FQNEAQ (reference sequence). The CDR3 loop reads CASSLGGQLSGEQYF. The DNA for the CDR3 is TGTGCCAGCAGCTTAGGTGGACAGCTGTCGGGGGAGCAGTACTTC.

The chain couples TRBV7-6 to TRBJ2-7; no firm D call. In germline, CDR1 is SGHVS, CDR2 FNYEAQ. CDR3 length: 12 residues. The CDR3 loop reads CATLRRSYEQYF. The DNA of the CDR3 is TGTGCTACCCTGAGACGGAGCTACGAGCAGTACTTC.

CDR3 sequence (DNA): TGTGCCAGCGGCCGTAGCGGGAGGGTATACGAGCAGTACTTC. The encoded protein is CASGRSGRVYEQYF. V usage is TRBV6-6 and J usage is TRBJ2-7; TRBD2 agrees at 11 bases. The ends lost 8 bases at V and 4 bases at J; junction bases unmatched: 7. Germline CDR1 is MNHNY and CDR2 is SVGAGI (reference sequence). This CDR3 region has 14 residues.

The chain has TRBV4-3 and TRBJ1-1, with a weak D call TRBD1 (6 bases). Deletions cut 2 bases from V and 1 base from J, with 17 bases between. This CDR3 region has 17 residues. Germline loops: CDR1 LGHNA, CDR2 YSLEER. CDR3 nucleotides: TGCGCCAGCAGCCAACTGGGTTTGGGGGGGCGGAACACTGAAGCTTTCTTT. Translating gives CASSQLGLGGRNTEAFF.

In its sample, this clone was seen once. The chain couples TRBV11-3 to TRBJ2-7, with D tentatively TRBD2 (6 bases). The V gene's germline CDR1 is SGHNT and CDR2 YENEEA. V was clipped by 1 base and J by 2 bases, with 12 bases between them. This CDR3 spans 15 amino acids. The DNA for the CDR3 is TGTGCCAGCAGCTTAGGGCCTCGGACTACCTACGAGCAGTACTTC. Residues: CASSLGPRTTYEQYF.

This clone was recorded a few times. V usage is TRBV7-9 and J usage is TRBJ1-1; no definite D call. V lost 5 bases to trimming and J lost 0 bases, with 7 bases between them. The CDR3 totals 13 residues. CDR1 and CDR2 (germline): SEHNR, FQNEAQ (reference sequence). The CDR3 bases are TGTGCCAGCAGCCCCTTTTTGAACACTGAAGCTTTCTTT. Protein sequence: CASSPFLNTEAFF. Using reference TRBV7-9 and TRBJ1-1 for the parts outside the CDR3, the full variable domain is DTGVSQNPRHKITKRGQNVTFRCDPISEHNRLYWYRQTLGQGPEFLTYFQNEAQLEKSRLLSDRFSAERPKGSFSTLEIQRTEQGDSAMYLCASSPFLNTEAFFGQGTRLTVV.

The V call is TRBV5-4, the J call TRBJ2-2, with 7 bases aligning to TRBD1. There are 16 residues in the CDR3. CDR1 is SGHNT, CDR2 YYREEE, per germline (reference sequence). With 4 bases clipped from V and 6 bases from J, the junction kept 12 bases outside the gene matches. Written as DNA, the CDR3 is TGTGCCAGCAGCCGTGGACAGGACGGCAGTGCCGGGGAGCTGTTTTTT. This sequence encodes CASSRGQDGSAGELFF. The whole variable domain, filled in from reference TRBV5-4 and TRBJ2-2, reads ETGVTQSPTHLIKTRGQQVTLRCSSQSGHNTVSWYQQALGQGPQFIFQYYREEENGRGNFPPRFSGLQFPNYSSELNVNALELDDSALYLCASSRGQDGSAGELFFGEGSRLTVL.

This clone has only one observation. This chain joins TRBV7-2 and TRBJ2-1; TRBD2 matches at 9 bases. The CDR3 extends over 17 amino acids. V lost 4 bases and J lost 6; bases outside the gene matches: 13. Germline CDR1 and CDR2: SGHTA and FQGNSA. The CDR3 nucleotides are TGTGCCAGCAGCTCCCGGCTTGGGCGGGAGGGCCCCAATGAGCAGTTCTTC. Encoded protein: CASSSRLGREGPNEQFF.

This clone has a single count. V is TRBV28 and J is TRBJ1-6, with a weak D call TRBD1 (6 bases). V lost 7 bases to trimming and J lost 10 bases, with 14 bases between them. Germline values: CDR1 MDHEN, CDR2 SYDVKM. This CDR3 has 13 amino acids. The CDR3 is CASIGGPGSPLHF. CDR3 DNA sequence: TGTGCCAGCATCGGGGGGCCGGGGTCACCCCTCCACTTT.

This CDR3 is CASSLGQGGQPQHF. For the CDR3, the DNA is TGCGCCAGCAGCTTAGGACAGGGGGGACAACCCCAGCATTTT. The chain couples TRBV5-1 to TRBJ1-5, with TRBD1 matching over 10 bases. CDR1 and CDR2 from the germline V gene are SGHRS and YFSETQ. V lost 2 bases to trimming and J lost 10 bases; unmatched junction nucleotides: 6. The CDR3 is made up of 14 amino acids.

V gene TRBV28 combines with J gene TRBJ1-1, with 9 positions matching TRBD1. Looked up from germline, CDR1 is MDHEN and CDR2 is SYDVKM. With V trimmed by 5 bases and J by 0 bases, 4 bases remained unmatched. The CDR3 is made up of 15 amino acids. The CDR3 is CASSLRTGVNTEAFF. The DNA for the CDR3 is TGTGCCAGCAGTCTCCGGACAGGGGTGAACACTGAAGCTTTCTTT.

The chain links TRBV30 to TRBJ1-2; 9 bases match TRBD1. The CDR3 runs to 14 residues. J was trimmed by 3 bases and V by 3 bases; bases with no gene match: 5. CDR1 GTSNPN and CDR2 SVGIG come from the germline V gene (reference sequence). CDR3 DNA sequence: TGTGCCTGGAGCCCGGACAGGGGAGACTATGGCTACACCTTC. It translates to CAWSPDRGDYGYTF.

V gene TRBV7-3 combines with J gene TRBJ2-1, with TRBD1 as a possible D gene (6 bases). CDR1 is SGHTA, CDR2 FQGTGA, per germline. The CDR3 is 16 amino acids. The V end was cut by 4 bases, the J end by 4 bases, with 17 bases between. The CDR3 DNA reads as TGTGCCAGCAGCTCCCGAAACAGGGATGGGTACAATGAGCAGTTCTTC. This encodes CASSSRNRDGYNEQFF.

This rearrangement joins TRBV23-1 to TRBJ2-5, with 7 bases matching TRBD2. TRBV23-1 is marked as an open reading frame, function uncertain. J was trimmed by 7 bases and V by 1 base; bases with no gene match: 15. The CDR3 extends over 17 amino acids. CDR3 in amino acids: CASSQLEAGKRAPTQYF. CDR3 DNA: TGCGCCAGCAGTCAATTGGAAGCGGGAAAGAGGGCCCCGACCCAGTACTTC.

The V call is TRBV7-6, the J call TRBJ2-7, with 12 bases fitting TRBD2. The V segment lost 1 base and the J segment 4 bases; nucleotides outside the gene matches: 8. In germline, CDR1 is SGHVS, CDR2 FNYEAQ. The CDR3 covers 17 residues. Written as DNA, the CDR3 is TGTGCCAGCAGCTTAGTGACTAGCGGGAGTTTGTATTACGAGCAGTACTTC. This sequence encodes CASSLVTSGSLYYEQYF.

The J gene is TRBJ2-1, the V gene TRBV19; 7 nucleotides line up with TRBD2. CDR3 length: 15 residues. J was trimmed by 6 bases and V by 0 bases; bases with no gene match: 5. Germline V gives CDR1 LNHDA, CDR2 SQIVND (reference sequence). This chain's CDR3 is CASSIDSGGGNEQFF. The CDR3 coding sequence is TGTGCCAGTAGTATAGATTCGGGGGGAGGCAATGAGCAGTTCTTC. The full variable domain, its missing parts supplied by reference TRBV19 and TRBJ2-1, is DGGITQSPKYLFRKEGQNVTLSCEQNLNHDAMYWYRQDPGQGLRLIYYSQIVNDFQKGDIAEGYSVSREKKESFPLTVTSAQKNPTAFYLCASSIDSGGGNEQFFGPGTRLTVL.

The V gene is TRBV6-4, the J gene TRBJ2-7; 10 bases fit TRBD1. Trimming took 5 bases from V and 3 from J; bases not matched to a gene: 7. This CDR3 has 15 amino acids. In germline, CDR1 is MRHNA, CDR2 SNTAGT. The CDR3 loop reads CASSNRDRGLYEQYF. The CDR3 bases are TGTGCCAGCAGTAACCGGGACAGGGGCCTCTACGAGCAGTACTTC.

V usage is TRBV5-1 and J usage is TRBJ2-5; 11 bases align to TRBD2. The better agreement between TRBJ2-7 and the DNA end casts doubt on the J call. The CDR3 spans 15 residues. Germline CDR1 SGHRS, CDR2 YFSETQ. CDR3 nucleotide sequence: TGCGCCAGCAGCTTCGGGACTAGCGGAGCCTACGAGCAGTACTTC. As protein: CASSFGTSGAYEQYF.

A single count supports this clone. The chain combines TRBV5-5 with TRBJ2-7, with 8 bases identical to TRBD1. V trimming: 5 bases; J trimming: 6 bases; junction bases outside the gene matches: 7. CDR1 and CDR2 (germline): SGHKS, YYEKEE (reference sequence). This CDR3 has 13 amino acids. The CDR3 sequence is CASRRTGFGEQYF. Written as DNA, the CDR3 is TGTGCCAGCAGACGGACAGGGTTCGGCGAGCAGTACTTC.

This rearrangement joins TRBV11-2 to TRBJ2-3, with TRBD2 matching 9 bases. The germline gives CDR1 SGHAT, CDR2 FQNNGV. CDR3 length equals 16 residues. Germline trimming cut 5 bases from V and 0 bases from J; bases unmatched to any gene: 6. This chain's CDR3 is CASSPRLAASTDTQYF. As DNA, the CDR3 is TGTGCCAGCAGCCCCCGACTAGCGGCTAGCACAGATACGCAGTATTTT.

A remark on this clone: The junction shows a germline mismatch at one end, possibly a read error. This sequence joins TRBV28 and TRBJ2-4; 8 nucleotides match TRBD1. Germline CDR1 is MDHEN and CDR2 is SYDVKM. The CDR3 loop spans 17 amino acids. In DNA, the CDR3 is TGTGCCAGCAGGACCTCAGGGGGCGCGGGCGTTCCGGCCCCCGGCGATTTC. Translating it yields CASRTSGGAGVPAPGDF. The variable domain in full, with the rest retrieved from reference TRBV28 and TRBJ2-4, is DVKVTQSSRYLVKRTGEKVFLECVQDMDHENMFWYRQDPGLGLRLIYFSYDVKMKEKGDIPEGYSVSREKKERFSLILESASTNQTSMYLCASRTSGGAGVPAPGDFGAGTRLSVL.

The chain recombines TRBV4-1 with TRBJ2-1; perhaps TRBD2 as D (6 bases). The CDR3 is 16 residues long. CDR1 is MGHRA, CDR2 YSYEKL, per germline. Trimming shortened V by 0 bases and J by 1 base, and 10 bases separated the two germline ends. This CDR3 is CASSQDLGGSYNEQFF. The CDR3 DNA reads as TGCGCCAGCAGCCAAGATTTGGGGGGATCCTACAATGAGCAGTTCTTC.

There are a few counts of this clone. The chain joins TRBV19 to TRBJ1-5, with 9 bases lining up with TRBD1. V trimming: 4 bases; J trimming: 7 bases; junction bases outside the gene matches: 8. Looked up from germline, CDR1 is LNHDA and CDR2 is SQIVND (reference sequence). This CDR3 region has 15 residues. In DNA form, the CDR3 reads TGTGCCAGTAGTACCCCGGGACAGGGCACGCAGCCCCAGCATTTT. It is translated as CASSTPGQGTQPQHF. Full variable domain (missing parts from reference TRBV19 and TRBJ1-5): DGGITQSPKYLFRKEGQNVTLSCEQNLNHDAMYWYRQDPGQGLRLIYYSQIVNDFQKGDIAEGYSVSREKKESFPLTVTSAQKNPTAFYLCASSTPGQGTQPQHFGDGTRLSIL.

The J gene is TRBJ2-1, the V gene TRBV20-1; D is unresolved. Germline V gene lookup returns CDR1 DFQATT and CDR2 SNEGSKA (reference sequence). The V and J ends lost 5 bases and 4 bases respectively, with 6 bases between them. The CDR3 is 11 residues long. CDR3 nucleotide sequence: TGCAGTGCTGAGGAGTACAATGAGCAGTTCTTC. Translating it yields CSAEEYNEQFF.